This T cell receptor beta chain was profiled in a study of molecular identifiers for immune sequencing clone quantification. The CDR3 contains 17 residues. The germline V gene has CDR1 LGHNA and CDR2 YSLEER. Preparation methods for the bulk TCR libraries were those previously described, with listed TCR primers. In TCRdb, the PCR reads were re-called with MiXCR into one record per CDR3 protein. There are some 89,000 distinct CDR3 sequences in the sample; approximately 24% occur only once, and under 1% lies in the top ten. Regarding this clonotype: The junction differs from germline at one of its ends, possibly a read error.

V and J are TRBV4-3 and TRBJ2-4; D uncertain. This clonotype was obtained from a human donor in good health. Some libraries in this study had Jurkat cell RNA spiked in. The specimen sequenced was naive CD8+ T cells from blood, with Jurkat cell RNA spiked in. Noted subset: FACS-sorted CD8+CD4-CCR7+CD45RA+ naive T cells. CDR3 DNA sequence: TGCGCCCGCAGCCCCGCCCGGATCCCTCCTGCCACACACATTCCGTACTTC. Encoded protein: CARSPARIPPATHIPYF.